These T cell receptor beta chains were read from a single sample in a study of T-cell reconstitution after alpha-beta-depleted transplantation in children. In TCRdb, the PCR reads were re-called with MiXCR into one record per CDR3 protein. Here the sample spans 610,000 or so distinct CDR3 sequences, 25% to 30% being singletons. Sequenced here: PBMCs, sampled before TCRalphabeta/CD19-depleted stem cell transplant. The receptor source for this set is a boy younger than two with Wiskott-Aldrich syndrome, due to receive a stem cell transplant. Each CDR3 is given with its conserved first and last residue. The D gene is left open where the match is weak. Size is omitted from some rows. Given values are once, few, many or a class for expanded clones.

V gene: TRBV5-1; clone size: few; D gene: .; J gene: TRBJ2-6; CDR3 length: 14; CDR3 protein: CASSFIIGANVLTF; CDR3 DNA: TGCGCCAGCAGCTTTATCATCGGGGCCAACGTCCTGACTTTC
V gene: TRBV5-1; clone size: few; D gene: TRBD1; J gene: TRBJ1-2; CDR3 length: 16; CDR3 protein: CASSPGTGDISYGYTF; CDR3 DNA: TGCGCCAGCAGCCCCGGGACAGGGGACATAAGCTATGGCTACACCTTC
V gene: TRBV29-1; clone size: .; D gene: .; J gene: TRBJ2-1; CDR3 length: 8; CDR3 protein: CSVQEQFF; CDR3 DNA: TGCAGCGTGCAGGAGCAGTTCTTC
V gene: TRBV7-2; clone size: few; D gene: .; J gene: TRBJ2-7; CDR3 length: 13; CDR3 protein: CASSQGGGSEQYF; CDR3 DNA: TGTGCCAGCAGCCAAGGGGGGGGAAGCGAGCAGTACTTC
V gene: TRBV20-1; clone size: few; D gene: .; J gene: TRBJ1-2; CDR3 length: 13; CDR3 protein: CSPSWTASYGYTF; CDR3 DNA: TGCAGTCCCTCCTGGACAGCGAGCTATGGCTACACCTTC
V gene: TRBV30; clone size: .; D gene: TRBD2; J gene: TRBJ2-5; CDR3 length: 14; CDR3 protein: CAWSVLAGKETQYF; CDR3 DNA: TGTGCCTGGAGTGTTCTAGCGGGAAAAGAGACCCAGTACTTC
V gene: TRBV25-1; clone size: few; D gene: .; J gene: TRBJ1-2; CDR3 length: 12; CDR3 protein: CASSESNYGYTF; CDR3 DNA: TGTGCCAGCAGTGAATCGAACTATGGCTACACCTTC
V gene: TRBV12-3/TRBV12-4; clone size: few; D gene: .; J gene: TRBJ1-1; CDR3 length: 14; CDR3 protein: CASSLGGGITEAFF; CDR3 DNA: TGTGCCAGCAGTTTAGGTGGTGGTATCACTGAAGCTTTCTTT
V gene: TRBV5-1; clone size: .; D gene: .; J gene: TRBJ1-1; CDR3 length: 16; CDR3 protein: CASSLEGFQRGTEAFF; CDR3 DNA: TGCGCCAGCAGCTTGGAAGGGTTTCAAAGAGGCACTGAAGCTTTCTTT
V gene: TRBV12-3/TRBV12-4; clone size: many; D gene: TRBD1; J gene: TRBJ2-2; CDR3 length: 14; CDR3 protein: CASSAGTGYGELFF; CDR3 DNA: TGTGCCAGCAGTGCCGGGACAGGGTACGGGGAGCTGTTTTTT
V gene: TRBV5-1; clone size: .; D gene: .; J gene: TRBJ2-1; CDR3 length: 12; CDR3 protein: CASRFKYNEQFF; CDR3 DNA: TGCGCCAGCAGATTTAAATACAATGAGCAGTTCTTC
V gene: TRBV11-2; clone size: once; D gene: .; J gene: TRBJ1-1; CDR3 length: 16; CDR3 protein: CASSLLGHRRNTEAFF; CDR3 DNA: TGTGCCAGCAGCTTACTCGGCCACAGGCGGAACACTGAAGCTTTCTTT
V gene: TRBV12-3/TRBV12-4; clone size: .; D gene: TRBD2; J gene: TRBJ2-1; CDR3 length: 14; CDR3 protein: CASRTSGRSSEQFF; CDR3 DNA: TGTGCCAGTAGGACTAGCGGGAGAAGTAGTGAGCAGTTCTTC
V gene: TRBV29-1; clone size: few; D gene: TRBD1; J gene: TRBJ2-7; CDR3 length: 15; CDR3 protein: CSVKGQAGQGYEQYF; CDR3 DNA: TGCAGCGTTAAGGGACAGGCCGGTCAAGGGTACGAGCAGTACTTC
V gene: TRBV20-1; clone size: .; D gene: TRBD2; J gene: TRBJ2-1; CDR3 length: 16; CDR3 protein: CSATRSGSASYNEQFF; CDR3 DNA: TGCAGTGCTACCCGTAGCGGGAGCGCGTCGTACAATGAGCAGTTCTTC
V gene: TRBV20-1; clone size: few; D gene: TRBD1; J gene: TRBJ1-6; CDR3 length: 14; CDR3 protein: CSARDRDYNSPLHF; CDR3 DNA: TGCAGTGCCCGGGACAGGGACTATAATTCACCCCTCCACTTT
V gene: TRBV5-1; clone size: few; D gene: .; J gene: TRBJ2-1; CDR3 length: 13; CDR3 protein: CASSFRIDNEQFF; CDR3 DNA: TGCGCCAGCAGCTTCCGAATAGACAATGAGCAGTTCTTC
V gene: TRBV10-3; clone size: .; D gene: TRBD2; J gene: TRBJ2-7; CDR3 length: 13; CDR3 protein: CAITSGSLGEQYF; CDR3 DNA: TGTGCCATCACTAGCGGGAGTTTAGGCGAGCAGTACTTC
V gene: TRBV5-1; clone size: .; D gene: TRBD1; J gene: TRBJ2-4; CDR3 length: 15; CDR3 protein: CASSYDRDRVNIQYF; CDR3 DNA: TGCGCCAGCAGCTATGACCGGGACAGGGTAAACATTCAGTACTTC
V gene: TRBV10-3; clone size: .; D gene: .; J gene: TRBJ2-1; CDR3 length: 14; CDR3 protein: CAISELGNYNEQFF; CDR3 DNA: TGTGCCATCAGTGAACTAGGGAACTACAATGAGCAGTTCTTC
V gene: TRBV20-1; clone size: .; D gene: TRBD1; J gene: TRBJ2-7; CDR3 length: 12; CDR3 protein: CSANRGRYEQYF; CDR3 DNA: TGCAGTGCTAACAGGGGGCGGTACGAGCAGTACTTC
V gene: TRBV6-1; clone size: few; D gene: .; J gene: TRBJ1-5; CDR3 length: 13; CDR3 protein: CASSEGIDQPQHF; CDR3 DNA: TGTGCCAGCAGTGAAGGTATCGATCAGCCCCAGCATTTT
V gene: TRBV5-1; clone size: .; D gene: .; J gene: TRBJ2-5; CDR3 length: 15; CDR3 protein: CASSLNAAGAETQYF; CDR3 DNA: TGCGCCAGCAGCTTGAATGCGGCAGGGGCGGAGACCCAGTACTTC
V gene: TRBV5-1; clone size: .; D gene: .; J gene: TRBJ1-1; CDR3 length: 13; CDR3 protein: CASKLTANTEAFF; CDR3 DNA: TGCGCCAGCAAACTGACCGCGAACACTGAAGCTTTCTTT
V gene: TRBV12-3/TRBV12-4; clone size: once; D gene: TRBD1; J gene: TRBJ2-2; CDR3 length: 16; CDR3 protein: CASSLGTGGNTGELFF; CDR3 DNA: TGTGCCAGCAGTTTAGGGACAGGGGGAAACACCGGGGAGCTGTTTTTT
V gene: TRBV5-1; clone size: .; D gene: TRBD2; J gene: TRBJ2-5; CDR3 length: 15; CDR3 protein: CASSAPRAGAETQYF; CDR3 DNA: TGCGCCAGCAGCGCCCCGAGGGCGGGAGCTGAGACCCAGTACTTC
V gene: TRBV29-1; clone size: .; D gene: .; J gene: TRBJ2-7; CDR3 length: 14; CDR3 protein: CSAVPSGGFYEQYF; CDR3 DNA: TGCAGCGCCGTACCATCGGGTGGGTTCTACGAGCAGTACTTC
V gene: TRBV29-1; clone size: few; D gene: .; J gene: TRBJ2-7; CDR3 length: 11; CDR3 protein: CSVLWAYEQYF; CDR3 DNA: TGCAGCGTTTTATGGGCCTACGAGCAGTACTTC
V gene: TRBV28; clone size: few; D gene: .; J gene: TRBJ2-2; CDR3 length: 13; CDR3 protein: CASSASLTGELFF; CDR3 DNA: TGTGCCAGCAGCGCAAGCCTCACCGGGGAGCTGTTTTTT
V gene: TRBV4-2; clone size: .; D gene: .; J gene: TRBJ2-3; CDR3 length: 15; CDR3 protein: CASSQGAGVTDTQYF; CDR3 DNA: TGTGCCAGCAGCCAAGGCGCAGGGGTCACAGATACGCAGTATTTT
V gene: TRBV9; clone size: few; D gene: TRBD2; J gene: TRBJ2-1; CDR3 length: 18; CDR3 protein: CASSVGPETSGPYNEQFF; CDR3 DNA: TGTGCCAGCAGCGTAGGCCCAGAGACTAGCGGTCCCTACAATGAGCAGTTCTTC
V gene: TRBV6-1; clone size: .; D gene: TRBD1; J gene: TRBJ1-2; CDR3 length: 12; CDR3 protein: CASGTGTGGYTF; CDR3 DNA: TGTGCCAGCGGGACAGGGACTGGTGGCTACACCTTC
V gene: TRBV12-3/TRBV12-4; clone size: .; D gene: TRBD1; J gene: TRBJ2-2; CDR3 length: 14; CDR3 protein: CASSLRQGSGELFF; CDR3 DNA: TGTGCCAGCAGTTTGAGACAGGGCTCCGGGGAGCTGTTTTTT
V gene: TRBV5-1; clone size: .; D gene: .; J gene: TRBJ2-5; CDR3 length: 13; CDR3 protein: CASSLEPGETQYF; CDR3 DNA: TGCGCCAGCAGCTTGGAACCGGGAGAGACCCAGTACTTC
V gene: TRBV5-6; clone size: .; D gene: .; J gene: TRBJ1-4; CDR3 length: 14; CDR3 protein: CASSLKGLGEKLFF; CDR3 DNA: TGTGCCAGCAGCTTAAAAGGGTTGGGTGAAAAACTGTTTTTT
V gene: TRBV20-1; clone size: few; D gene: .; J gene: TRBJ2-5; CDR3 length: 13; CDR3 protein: CSAIPGYLETQYF; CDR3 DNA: TGCAGTGCAATCCCCGGATATTTGGAGACCCAGTACTTC
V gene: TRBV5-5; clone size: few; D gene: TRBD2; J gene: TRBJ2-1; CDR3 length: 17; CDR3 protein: CARRYPRTSAVRREQFF; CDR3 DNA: TGTGCCAGAAGGTACCCGCGGACTAGCGCAGTTCGGCGGGAGCAGTTCTTC
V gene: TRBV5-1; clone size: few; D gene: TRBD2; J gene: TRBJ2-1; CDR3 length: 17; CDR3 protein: CASSFWGTSGSYNEQFF; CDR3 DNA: TGCGCCAGCAGCTTTTGGGGGACTAGCGGGAGTTACAATGAGCAGTTCTTC
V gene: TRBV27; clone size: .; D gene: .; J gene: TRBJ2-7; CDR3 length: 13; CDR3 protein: CASRTGTSQEQYF; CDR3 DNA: TGTGCCAGTCGAACAGGGACTTCGCAAGAGCAGTACTTC
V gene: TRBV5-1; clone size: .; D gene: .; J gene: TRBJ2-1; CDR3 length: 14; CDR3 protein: CASSLRYKGNEQFF; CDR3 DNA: TGCGCCAGCAGCTTAAGGTACAAGGGGAATGAGCAGTTCTTC
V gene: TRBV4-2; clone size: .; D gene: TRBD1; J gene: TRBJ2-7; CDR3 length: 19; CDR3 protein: CASSQDRLSVDRDSYEQYF; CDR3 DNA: TGTGCCAGCAGCCAAGATCGATTGTCGGTAGACAGGGACTCCTACGAGCAGTACTTC
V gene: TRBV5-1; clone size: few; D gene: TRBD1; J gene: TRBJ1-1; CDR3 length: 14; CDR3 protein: CASSVDRVNTEAFF; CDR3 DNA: TGCGCCAGCAGCGTTGACAGGGTGAACACTGAAGCTTTCTTT
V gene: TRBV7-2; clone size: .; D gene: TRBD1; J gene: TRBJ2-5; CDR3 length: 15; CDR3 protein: CASSQRQGYQETQYF; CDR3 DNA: TGTGCCAGCAGCCAGCGACAGGGGTATCAAGAGACCCAGTACTTC
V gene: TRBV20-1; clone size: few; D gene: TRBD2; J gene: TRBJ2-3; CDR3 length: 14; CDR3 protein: CSAWRTSGTDTQYF; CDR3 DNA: TGCAGTGCTTGGCGGACTAGCGGCACAGATACGCAGTATTTT
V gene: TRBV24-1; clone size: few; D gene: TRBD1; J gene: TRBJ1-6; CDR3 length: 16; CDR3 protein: CATRTGGESYNSPLHF; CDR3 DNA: TGTGCCACCAGGACAGGGGGCGAGTCCTATAATTCACCCCTCCACTTT
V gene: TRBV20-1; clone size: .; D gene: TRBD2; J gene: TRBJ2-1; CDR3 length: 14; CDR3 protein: CSARRGSVYNEQFF; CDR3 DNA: TGCAGTGCTAGGCGCGGGAGTGTTTACAATGAGCAGTTCTTC
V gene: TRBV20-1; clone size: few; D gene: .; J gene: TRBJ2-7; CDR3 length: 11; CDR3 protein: CSAARIYEQYF; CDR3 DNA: TGCAGTGCTGCTAGGATCTACGAGCAGTACTTC
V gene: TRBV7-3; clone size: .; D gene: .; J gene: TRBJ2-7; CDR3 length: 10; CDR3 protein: CASSWDEQYF; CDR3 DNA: TGTGCCAGCAGCTGGGACGAGCAGTACTTC
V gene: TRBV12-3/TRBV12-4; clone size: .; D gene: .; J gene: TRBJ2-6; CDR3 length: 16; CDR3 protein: CASRDRDYSGANVLTF; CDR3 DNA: TGTGCCAGCAGGGACAGGGACTACTCTGGGGCCAACGTCCTGACTTTC
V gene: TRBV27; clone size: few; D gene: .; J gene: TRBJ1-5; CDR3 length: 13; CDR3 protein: CASSQAGGGNQHF; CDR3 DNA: TGTGCCAGCAGTCAGGCGGGTGGGGGCAACCAGCATTTT
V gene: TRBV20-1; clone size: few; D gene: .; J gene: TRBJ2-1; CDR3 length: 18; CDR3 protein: CSARSAGGLGYPYNEQFF; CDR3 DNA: TGCAGTGCTAGATCGGCAGGGGGACTAGGTTACCCCTACAATGAGCAGTTCTTC
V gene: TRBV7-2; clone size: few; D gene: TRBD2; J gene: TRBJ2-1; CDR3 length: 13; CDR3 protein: CASSASGRSEQFF; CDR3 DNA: TGTGCCAGCAGTGCTAGCGGGAGAAGTGAGCAGTTCTTC
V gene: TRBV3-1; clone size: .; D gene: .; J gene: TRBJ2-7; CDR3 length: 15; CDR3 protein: CASSRRPADSYEQYF; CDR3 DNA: TGTGCCAGCAGCCGCCGCCCGGCGGACTCCTACGAGCAGTACTTC
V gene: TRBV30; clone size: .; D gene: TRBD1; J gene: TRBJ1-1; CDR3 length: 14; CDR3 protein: CAWSGQGGNTEAFF; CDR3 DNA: TGTGCCTGGAGTGGACAGGGAGGGAACACTGAAGCTTTCTTT
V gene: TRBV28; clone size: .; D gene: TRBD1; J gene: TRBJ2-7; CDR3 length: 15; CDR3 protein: CASRRGGTGGYEQYF; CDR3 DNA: TGTGCCAGCAGACGTGGAGGGACAGGGGGCTACGAGCAGTACTTC
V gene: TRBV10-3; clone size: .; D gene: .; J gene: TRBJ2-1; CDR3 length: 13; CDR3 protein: CAISLQDYNEQFF; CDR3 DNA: TGTGCCATCAGCCTCCAAGACTACAATGAGCAGTTCTTC
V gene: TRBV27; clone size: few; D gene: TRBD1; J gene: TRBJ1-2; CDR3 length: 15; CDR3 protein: CASSATGGTVYGYTF; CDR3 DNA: TGTGCCAGCAGTGCTACAGGGGGCACCGTCTATGGCTACACCTTC